This T cell receptor (beta chain) was sequenced in a study of PD-L1 blockade in urothelial cancer. Study-level information: Peripheral blood specimens exhibited a median yield of approximately 140,000 T cells.

The CDR3 covers 13 residues. Germline V lookup: CDR1 SGHRS, CDR2 YFSETQ. After removal of 2 bases from V and 6 bases from J, the junction contained 5 bases not matched to a gene. Study-level points and caveats: Blood TCR clonality below the median before treatment was a predictor of better survival.

Time point in this sample: peripheral blood 6 weeks after treatment start. For this clone: Its specificity is unknown.

TCRdb keeps only in-frame clones here, not all; method: immunoSEQ multiplex PCR. Found here are 60,000 to 80,000 clones, about 88% of them singletons; the top ten hold over 9%. This sequence was found in a man aged 55 to 70 with urothelial cancer. Here the sequenced sample was PBMCs, taken around atezolizumab (anti-PD-L1) treatment. J is TRBJ2-7 and V is TRBV5-1; 7 bases are a match to TRBD2. Written as DNA, the CDR3 is TGCGCCAGCAGCTTCCAACGGGAGGCCGAGCAGTACTTC. Residues: CASSFQREAEQYF.